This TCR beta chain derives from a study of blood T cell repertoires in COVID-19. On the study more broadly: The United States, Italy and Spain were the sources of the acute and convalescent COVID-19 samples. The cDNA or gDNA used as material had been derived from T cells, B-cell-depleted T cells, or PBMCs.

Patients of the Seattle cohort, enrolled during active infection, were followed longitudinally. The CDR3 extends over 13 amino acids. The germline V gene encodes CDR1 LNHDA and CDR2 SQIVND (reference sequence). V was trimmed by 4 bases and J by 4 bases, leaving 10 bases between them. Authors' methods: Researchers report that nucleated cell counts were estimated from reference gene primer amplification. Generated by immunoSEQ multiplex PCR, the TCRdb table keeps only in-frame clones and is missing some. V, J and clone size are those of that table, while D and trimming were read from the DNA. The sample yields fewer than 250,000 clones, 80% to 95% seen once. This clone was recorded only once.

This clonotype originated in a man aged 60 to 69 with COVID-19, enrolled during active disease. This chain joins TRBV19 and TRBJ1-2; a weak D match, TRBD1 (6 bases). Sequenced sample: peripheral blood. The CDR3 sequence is CASSSQGFYGYTF. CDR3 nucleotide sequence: TGTGCCAGTAGTAGCCAGGGGTTCTATGGCTACACCTTC.